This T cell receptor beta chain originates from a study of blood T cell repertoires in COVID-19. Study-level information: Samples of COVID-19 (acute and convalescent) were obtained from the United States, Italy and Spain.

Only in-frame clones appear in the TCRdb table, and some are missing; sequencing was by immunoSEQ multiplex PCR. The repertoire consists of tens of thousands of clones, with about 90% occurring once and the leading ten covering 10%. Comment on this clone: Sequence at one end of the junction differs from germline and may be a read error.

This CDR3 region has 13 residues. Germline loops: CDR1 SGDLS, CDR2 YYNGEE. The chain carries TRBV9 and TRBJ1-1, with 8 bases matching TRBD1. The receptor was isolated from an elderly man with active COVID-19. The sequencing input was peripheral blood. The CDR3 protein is CASSIGQGRKLVF. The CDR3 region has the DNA TGTGCCAGCAGCATCGGACAGGGCCGGAAGCTTGTCTTT.